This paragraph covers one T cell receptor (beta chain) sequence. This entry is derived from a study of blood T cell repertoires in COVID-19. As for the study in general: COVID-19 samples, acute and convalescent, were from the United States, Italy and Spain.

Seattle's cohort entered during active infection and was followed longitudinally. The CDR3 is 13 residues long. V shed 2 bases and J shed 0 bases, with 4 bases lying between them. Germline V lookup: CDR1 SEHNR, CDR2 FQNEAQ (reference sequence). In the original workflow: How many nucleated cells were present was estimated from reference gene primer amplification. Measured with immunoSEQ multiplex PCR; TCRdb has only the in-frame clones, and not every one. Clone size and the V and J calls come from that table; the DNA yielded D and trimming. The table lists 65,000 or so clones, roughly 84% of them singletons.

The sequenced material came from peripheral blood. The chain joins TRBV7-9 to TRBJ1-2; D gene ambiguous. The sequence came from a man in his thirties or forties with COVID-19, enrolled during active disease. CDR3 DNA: TGTGCCAGCAGCTTACCAACTAACTATGGCTACACCTTC. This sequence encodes CASSLPTNYGYTF.